This T cell receptor (beta chain) comes out of a study of blood T cell repertoires in COVID-19. In the study overall: The United States, Italy and Spain provided the acute and convalescent COVID-19 samples. In each case, the material was cDNA or gDNA derived from T cells, B-cell-depleted T cells, or PBMCs.

Original processing notes: Estimation of nucleated cell counts was performed using reference gene primer amplification. Assay: immunoSEQ multiplex PCR; the TCRdb copy retains only in-frame clones and omits some. D and trimming come from the DNA, and the V and J calls and clone size come from that table. Here the sample spans around 99,000 clones, just over 90% being singletons. This CDR3 has 13 residues. The V end was cut by 0 bases, the J end by 4 bases, with 6 bases between. Germline V gene data show CDR1 as LGHNA and CDR2 as YSLEER. The V and J genes are TRBV4-3 and TRBJ1-2; unclear D gene. Sequencing used peripheral blood. The receptor was derived from a young woman with acute or convalescent COVID-19. Here the CDR3 reads CASSQEGRYGYTF. Here the CDR3 DNA reads TGCGCCAGCAGCCAAGAGGGCCGCTATGGCTACACCTTC.